This entry lists 20 T cell receptor beta chains sequenced from one sample in a study of blood T cell repertoires in COVID-19. Measured with immunoSEQ multiplex PCR; TCRdb has only the in-frame clones, and not every one. The table lists about 58,000 clones, 60% to 85% of them singletons. Sequencing was carried out using peripheral blood. Receptors originate from a human donor in a cohort sampled during active COVID-19.

The rearrangement uses TRBV5-1 and TRBJ1-4; 7 nucleotides align to TRBD1. Trimming cost V 4 bases and J 8 bases; bases outside gene matches: 11. From germline, CDR1 is SGHRS and CDR2 YFSETQ. The CDR3 totals 15 residues. CDR3 DNA: TGCGCCAGCAGCACCTCAGGGGGAAGGGAAGAAAAACTGTTTTTT. Amino acids: CASSTSGGREEKLFF.

In this sample, this clone turned up once. The chain employs TRBV5-5 and TRBJ1-2; 8 bases match TRBD1. The ends lost 5 bases at V and 4 bases at J; junction bases unmatched: 7. CDR1 SGHKS and CDR2 YYEKEE come from the germline V gene (reference sequence). The CDR3 runs to 14 residues. The CDR3 DNA sequence: TGTGCCAGCAGACCCAGGGGGCTGAGCTATGGCTACACCTTC. Its translation is CASRPRGLSYGYTF.

This sequence joins TRBV28 and TRBJ1-1; the D is unclear. From germline, CDR1 is MDHEN and CDR2 SYDVKM. The CDR3 length is 14 residues. V dropped 0 bases and J dropped 1 base, with 6 bases sitting between them. In nucleotides, the CDR3 is TGTGCCAGCAGTTTATGGTCCAAGAACACTGAAGCTTTCTTT. Its translation: CASSLWSKNTEAFF.

This chain uses TRBV19 with TRBJ1-2; D may be TRBD1 (6 bases). Germline-derived CDR1 and CDR2 are LNHDA and SQIVND (reference sequence). The CDR3 spans 16 residues. V shed 9 bases and J shed 7 bases, with 27 bases lying between them. The CDR3 DNA follows: TGTGCCAGCCAAAGGACCCAAGACAGGCTCTTAAGTGGCTACACCTTC. This codes for CASQRTQDRLLSGYTF.

The chain has TRBV4-3 and TRBJ2-7; 7 nucleotides line up with TRBD1. The V gene end was trimmed by 3 bases and the J gene end by 3 bases; junction bases not matched to a gene: 5. This CDR3 spans 14 amino acids. The germline V gene has CDR1 LGHNA and CDR2 YSLEER. CDR3 residues: CASSHLTGSYEQYF. In DNA form, the CDR3 reads TGCGCCAGCAGCCACTTGACAGGGAGCTACGAGCAGTACTTC.

The chain uses TRBV9 and TRBJ2-7; D possibly corresponds to TRBD2 (5 bases). The CDR3 extends over 11 amino acids. V lost 3 bases and J 9 bases, leaving 10 bases between the germline ends. Germline V gene lookup returns CDR1 SGDLS and CDR2 YYNGEE. In DNA form, the CDR3 reads TGTGCCAGCAGCGGGCCTCGGGGGCAGTACTTC. Translating gives CASSGPRGQYF.

The chain has TRBV28 and TRBJ2-7; 7 bases align to TRBD2. CDR3 size: 13 residues. Germline V CDR1 and CDR2: MDHEN, SYDVKM. V was pared by 10 bases and J by 1 base, with 7 bases of the junction left unmatched. The CDR3 bases are TGTGCCACGGCGGGGGTCCTTTCCTACGAGCAGTACTTC. Translating it yields CATAGVLSYEQYF. The full variable domain, rest sourced from reference TRBV28 and TRBJ2-7, is DVKVTQSSRYLVKRTGEKVFLECVQDMDHENMFWYRQDPGLGLRLIYFSYDVKMKEKGDIPEGYSVSREKKERFSLILESASTNQTSMYLCATAGVLSYEQYFGPGTRLTVT.

The chain combines TRBV20-1 with TRBJ2-7; possible D gene TRBD1, 5 bases. This CDR3 has 11 residues. Germline CDR1 is DFQATT and CDR2 is SNEGSKA (reference sequence). Between the trimmed V and J ends, which lost 5 bases and 3 bases, there was a span of 8 bases. CDR3 in DNA: TGCAGTGCTGGGGCGCGCTACGAGCAGTACTTC. Residues: CSAGARYEQYF.

V is TRBV7-2 and J is TRBJ1-5; no reliable D call. Deletions cut 2 bases from V and 6 bases from J, with 23 bases between. This CDR3 is built from 18 residues. Looked up from germline, CDR1 is SGHTA and CDR2 is FQGNSA. The CDR3: CASSLTPFAGWGVQPQHF. The CDR3 DNA reads TGTGCCAGCAGCTTAACCCCATTTGCGGGATGGGGTGTTCAGCCCCAGCATTTT.

This clone has a handful of counts. The chain is built from TRBV27 and TRBJ2-2; tentatively, D is TRBD2 (6 bases). This CDR3 is built from 12 residues. The germline V gene encodes CDR1 MNHEY and CDR2 SMNVEV (reference sequence). Trimming stripped 8 bases from V and 7 bases from J, with 11 bases between. In DNA form, the CDR3 reads TGTGCCAGCGCAAGGAGGGGCGGGGAGCTGTTTTTT. Translating gives CASARRGGELFF.

The J gene is TRBJ2-1, the V gene TRBV24-1; TRBD1 might be the D (6 bases). V lost 8 bases to trimming and J lost 13 bases, with 29 bases between them. Germline V gene lookup returns CDR1 KGHDR and CDR2 SFDVKD. This CDR3 region has 16 residues. CDR3 in amino acids: CATTAHLGQRTPPQFF. CDR3 DNA sequence: TGTGCCACCACCGCTCACCTTGGACAGAGAACCCCCCCCCAGTTCTTC.

The chain couples TRBV28 to TRBJ2-1, with 8 bases lining up with TRBD1. The CDR3 loop spans 12 amino acids. Germline CDR1 MDHEN, CDR2 SYDVKM. J was trimmed by 11 bases and V by 5 bases; bases with no gene match: 5. The CDR3 nucleotides are TGTGCCAGCAGTACACGGGACAGGCAGCAGTTCTTC. Translated: CASSTRDRQQFF.

CDR3 DNA: TGTGCCGTTCTTAGCGGGAGGAGATCCTACAATGAGCAGTTCTTC. Protein sequence: CAVLSGRRSYNEQFF. This chain links TRBV7-2 with TRBJ2-1; TRBD2 agrees at 10 bases. The ends lost 11 bases at V and 1 base at J; junction bases unmatched: 8. The CDR3 is 15 residues long. Germline V gene data show CDR1 as SGHTA and CDR2 as FQGNSA.

V usage is TRBV18 and J usage is TRBJ2-7; D gene unclear. V was clipped by 5 bases and J by 7 bases, with 12 bases between them. The CDR3 consists of 12 residues. Germline V gene data show CDR1 as KGHSH and CDR2 as LQKENI. CDR3 in DNA: TGTGCCAGCTCAACACGCACATCGGAGCAGTACTTC. It is translated as CASSTRTSEQYF.

V and J are TRBV28 and TRBJ1-1, with 9 bases that match TRBD1. After removal of 6 bases from V and 6 bases from J, the junction contained 5 bases not matched to a gene. Per the germline V gene, CDR1 is MDHEN and CDR2 is SYDVKM. The CDR3 runs to 13 residues. In nucleotides, the CDR3 is TGTGCCAGCAGGGGGACAGGGTTGGCTGAAGCTTTCTTT. This codes for CASRGTGLAEAFF.

The chain joins TRBV12-3 or TRBV12-4 to TRBJ2-5; tentative D call: TRBD1 (6 bases). Trimming left V 7 bases short and J 5 bases short, with 8 bases between. The CDR3 totals 11 residues. In DNA form, the CDR3 reads TGTGCCAGCACCCAGGGGGAGACCCAGTACTTC. Translating gives CASTQGETQYF.

This clone was detected a few times. A junction boundary mismatches the germline segment, possibly from a read error. V and J are TRBV7-9 and TRBJ1-2; D is unclear. Germline V gene data show CDR1 as SEHNR and CDR2 as FQNEAQ (reference sequence). The CDR3 is made up of 12 amino acids. CDR3 protein: CASSLGGDVVRF. The CDR3 DNA reads as TGTGCCAGCAGCTTGGGCGGGGATGTGGTCCGCTTC.

The chain links TRBV19 to TRBJ1-1, with a tentative D call TRBD1 (6 bases). The germline V and J ends were trimmed by 1 base and 1 base, with 13 bases remaining between them. The CDR3 runs to 16 residues. CDR1 and CDR2 (germline): LNHDA, SQIVND (reference sequence). The DNA for the CDR3 is TGTGCCAGTAGTATAGTACATGGGACATCGAACACTGAAGCTTTCTTT. Residues: CASSIVHGTSNTEAFF.

A single count supports this clone. This sequence joins TRBV5-6 and TRBJ1-1; 8 nucleotides line up with TRBD1. Per the germline V gene, CDR1 is SGHDT and CDR2 is YYEEEE. The length of the CDR3 is 14 residues. V gave up 4 bases and J gave up 4 bases; unmatched junction bases: 6. The chain's CDR3 is CASSATGAFTEAFF. For the CDR3, the DNA is TGTGCCAGCAGCGCGACAGGGGCTTTCACTGAAGCTTTCTTT.

This chain uses TRBV6-6 with TRBJ2-1; the match to TRBD2 covers 11 bases. V lost 2 bases to trimming and J lost 12 bases; unmatched junction nucleotides: 9. CDR1 and CDR2 from the germline V gene are MNHNY and SVGAGI (reference sequence). The CDR3 is 15 residues long. CDR3 sequence (DNA): TGTGCCAGCAGTTACGGACTAGCGGGTTCGGAGGGGCAGTTCTTC. Translated: CASSYGLAGSEGQFF.